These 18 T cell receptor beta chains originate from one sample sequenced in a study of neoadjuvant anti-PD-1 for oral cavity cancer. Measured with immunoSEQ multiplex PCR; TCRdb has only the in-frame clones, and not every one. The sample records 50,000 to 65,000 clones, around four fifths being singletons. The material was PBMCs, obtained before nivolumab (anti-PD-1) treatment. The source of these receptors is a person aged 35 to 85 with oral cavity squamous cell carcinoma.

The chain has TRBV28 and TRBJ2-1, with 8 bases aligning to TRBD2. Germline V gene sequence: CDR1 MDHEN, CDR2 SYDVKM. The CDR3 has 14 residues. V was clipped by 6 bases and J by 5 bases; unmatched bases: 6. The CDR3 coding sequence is TGTGCCAGCAGGGTGGCTAGCGGGCACAATGAGCAGTTCTTC. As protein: CASRVASGHNEQFF.

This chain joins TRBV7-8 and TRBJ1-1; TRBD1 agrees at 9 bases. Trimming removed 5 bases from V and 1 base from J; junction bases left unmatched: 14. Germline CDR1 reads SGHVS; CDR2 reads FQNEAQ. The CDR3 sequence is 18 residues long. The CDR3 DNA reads TGTGCCAGCAGCGCAGTACTACAGGGGGCTCTACGGAACACTGAAGCTTTCTTT. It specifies CASSAVLQGALRNTEAFF.

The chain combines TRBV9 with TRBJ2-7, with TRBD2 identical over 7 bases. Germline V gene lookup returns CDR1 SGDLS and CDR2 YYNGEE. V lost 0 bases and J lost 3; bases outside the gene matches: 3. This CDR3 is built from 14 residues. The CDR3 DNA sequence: TGTGCCAGCAGCGTAGCTCCTAGCGGCTACGAGCAGTACTTC. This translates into CASSVAPSGYEQYF.

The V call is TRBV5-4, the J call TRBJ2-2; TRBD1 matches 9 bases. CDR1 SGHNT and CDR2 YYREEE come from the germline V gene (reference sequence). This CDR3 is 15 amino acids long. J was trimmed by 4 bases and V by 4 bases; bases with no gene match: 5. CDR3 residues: CASSLGTGRTGELFF. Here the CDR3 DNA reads TGTGCCAGCAGCCTCGGGACAGGGCGCACCGGGGAGCTGTTTTTT.

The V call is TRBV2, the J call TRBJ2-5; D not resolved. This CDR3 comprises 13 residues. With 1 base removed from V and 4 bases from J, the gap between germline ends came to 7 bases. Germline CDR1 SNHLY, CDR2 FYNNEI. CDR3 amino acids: CASSEDNGETQYF. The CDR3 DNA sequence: TGTGCCAGCAGTGAAGATAACGGAGAGACCCAGTACTTC. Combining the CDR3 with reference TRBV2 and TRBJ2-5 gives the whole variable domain EPEVTQTPSHQVTQMGQEVILRCVPISNHLYFYWYRQILGQKVEFLVSFYNNEISEKSEIFDDQFSVERPDGSNFTLKIRSTKLEDSAMYFCASSEDNGETQYFGPGTRLLVL.

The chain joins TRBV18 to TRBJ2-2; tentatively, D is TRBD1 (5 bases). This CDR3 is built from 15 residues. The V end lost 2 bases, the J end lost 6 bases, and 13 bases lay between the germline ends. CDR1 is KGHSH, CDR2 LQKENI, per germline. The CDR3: CASSPAPTGSGELFF. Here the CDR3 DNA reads TGTGCCAGCTCACCAGCCCCTACAGGCTCCGGGGAGCTGTTTTTT.

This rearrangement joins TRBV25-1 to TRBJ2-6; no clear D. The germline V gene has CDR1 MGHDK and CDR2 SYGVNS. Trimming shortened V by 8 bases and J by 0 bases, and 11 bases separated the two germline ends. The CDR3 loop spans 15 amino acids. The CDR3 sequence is CASSRTFSGANVLTF. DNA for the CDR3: TGTGCCAGCTCCCGGACCTTCTCTGGGGCCAACGTCCTGACTTTC. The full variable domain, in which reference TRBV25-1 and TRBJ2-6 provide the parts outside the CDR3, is EADIYQTPRYLVIGTGKKITLECSQTMGHDKMYWYQQDPGMELHLIHYSYGVNSTEKGDLSSESTVSRIRTEHFPLTLESARPSHTSQYLCASSRTFSGANVLTFGAGSRLTVL.

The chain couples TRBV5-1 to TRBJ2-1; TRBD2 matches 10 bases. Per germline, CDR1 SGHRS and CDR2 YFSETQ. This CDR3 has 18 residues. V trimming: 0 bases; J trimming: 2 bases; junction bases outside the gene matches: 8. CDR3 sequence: CASSLGGTSVNPYNEQFF. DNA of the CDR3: TGCGCCAGCAGCTTGGGCGGGACTAGCGTGAACCCCTACAATGAGCAGTTCTTC.

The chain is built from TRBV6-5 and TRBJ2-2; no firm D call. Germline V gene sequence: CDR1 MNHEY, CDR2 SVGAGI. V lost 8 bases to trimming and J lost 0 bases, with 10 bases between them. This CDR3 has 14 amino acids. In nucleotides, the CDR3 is TGTGCCAGCCTGTCTATCGCGAACACCGGGGAGCTGTTTTTT. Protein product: CASLSIANTGELFF.

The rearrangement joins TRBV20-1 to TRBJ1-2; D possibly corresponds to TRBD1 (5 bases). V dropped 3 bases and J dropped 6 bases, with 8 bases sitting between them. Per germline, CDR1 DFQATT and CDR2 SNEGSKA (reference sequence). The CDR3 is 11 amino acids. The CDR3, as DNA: TGCAGTGCTAGCAGGGAGGATGGCTACACCTTC. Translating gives CSASREDGYTF.

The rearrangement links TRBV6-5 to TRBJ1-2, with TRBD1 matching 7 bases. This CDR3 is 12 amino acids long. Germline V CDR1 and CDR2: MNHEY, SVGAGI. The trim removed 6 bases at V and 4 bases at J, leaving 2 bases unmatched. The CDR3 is CASRRTGYGYTF. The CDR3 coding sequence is TGTGCCAGCAGAAGGACAGGCTATGGCTACACCTTC.

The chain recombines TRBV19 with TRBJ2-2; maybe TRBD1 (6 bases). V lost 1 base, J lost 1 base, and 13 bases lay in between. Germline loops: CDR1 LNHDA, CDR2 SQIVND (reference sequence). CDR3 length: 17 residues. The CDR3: CASSIGGLGGNTGELFF. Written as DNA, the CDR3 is TGTGCCAGTAGTATAGGGGGTTTAGGGGGGAACACCGGGGAGCTGTTTTTT.

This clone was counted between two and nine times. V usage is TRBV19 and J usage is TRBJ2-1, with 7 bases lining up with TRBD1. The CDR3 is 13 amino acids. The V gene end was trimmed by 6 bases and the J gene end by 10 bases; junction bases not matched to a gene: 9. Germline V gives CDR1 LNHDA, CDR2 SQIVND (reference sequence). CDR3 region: CASSFNRGEEQFF. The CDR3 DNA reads TGTGCCAGTAGCTTCAACAGGGGTGAAGAGCAGTTCTTC.

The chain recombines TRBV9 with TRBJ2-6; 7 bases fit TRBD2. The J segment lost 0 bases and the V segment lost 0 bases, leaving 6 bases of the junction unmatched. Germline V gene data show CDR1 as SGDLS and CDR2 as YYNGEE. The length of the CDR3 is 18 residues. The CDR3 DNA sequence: TGTGCCAGCAGCGTAGTTCCTAGCGGACCCTCTGGGGCCAACGTCCTGACTTTC. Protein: CASSVVPSGPSGANVLTF.

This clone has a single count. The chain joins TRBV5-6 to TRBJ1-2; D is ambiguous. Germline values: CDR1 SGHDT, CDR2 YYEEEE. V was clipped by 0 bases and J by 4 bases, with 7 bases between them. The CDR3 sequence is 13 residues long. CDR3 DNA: TGTGCCAGCAGCTTGGACCAGTTCTATGGCTACACCTTC. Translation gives CASSLDQFYGYTF.

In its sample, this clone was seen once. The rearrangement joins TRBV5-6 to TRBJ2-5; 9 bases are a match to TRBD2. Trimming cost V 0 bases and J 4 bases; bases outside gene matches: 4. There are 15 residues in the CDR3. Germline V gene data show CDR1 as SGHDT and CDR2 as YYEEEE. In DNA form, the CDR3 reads TGTGCCAGCAGCTTGGGCGGGAGGGCCGGAGAGACCCAGTACTTC. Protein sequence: CASSLGGRAGETQYF.

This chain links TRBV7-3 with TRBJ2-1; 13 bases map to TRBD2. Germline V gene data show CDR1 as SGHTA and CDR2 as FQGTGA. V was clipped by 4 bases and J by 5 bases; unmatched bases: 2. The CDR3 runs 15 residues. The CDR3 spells CASSSGLAGDNEQFF. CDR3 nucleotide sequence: TGTGCCAGCAGCTCCGGACTAGCGGGGGACAATGAGCAGTTCTTC.

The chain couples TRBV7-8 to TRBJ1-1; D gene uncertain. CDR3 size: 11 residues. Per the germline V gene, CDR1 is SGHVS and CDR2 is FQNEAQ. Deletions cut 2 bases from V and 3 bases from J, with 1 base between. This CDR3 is CASSLYTEAFF. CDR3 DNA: TGTGCCAGCAGCTTATACACTGAAGCTTTCTTT. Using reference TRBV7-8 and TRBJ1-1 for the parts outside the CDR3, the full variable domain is GAGVSQSPRYKVAKRGQDVALRCDPISGHVSLFWYQQALGQGPEFLTYFQNEAQLDKSGLPSDRFFAERPEGSVSTLKIQRTQQEDSAVYLCASSLYTEAFFGQGTRLTVV.